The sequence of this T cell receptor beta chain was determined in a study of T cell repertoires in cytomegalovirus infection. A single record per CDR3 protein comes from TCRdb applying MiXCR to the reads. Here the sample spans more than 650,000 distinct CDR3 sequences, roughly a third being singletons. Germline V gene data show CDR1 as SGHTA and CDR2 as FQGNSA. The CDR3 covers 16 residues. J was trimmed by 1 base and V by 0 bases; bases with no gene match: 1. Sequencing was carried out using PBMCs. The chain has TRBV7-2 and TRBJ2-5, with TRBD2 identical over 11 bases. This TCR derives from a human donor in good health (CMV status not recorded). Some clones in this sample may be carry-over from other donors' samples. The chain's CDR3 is CASSLASGGGQETQYF. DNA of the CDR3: TGTGCCAGCAGCTTAGCTAGCGGGGGGGGCCAAGAGACCCAGTACTTC.